Presented here are 10 T cell receptor beta chains from one specimen sequenced in a study of T cell repertoires in cytomegalovirus infection. TCRdb recomputed calls from the reads with MiXCR, one row per CDR3 protein. This repertoire shows under 800,000 distinct CDR3 sequences, 24% found once; its top ten account for less than 9.5%. The sample taken for sequencing was CD8+ T cells from PBMCs. The origin of the receptors is a human donor in good health (CMV status not recorded). Some clones in this sample may be carry-over from other donors' samples.

This clonotype was counted a few times. This chain uses TRBV27 with TRBJ1-1; 11 nucleotides line up with TRBD1. The CDR3 has 16 residues. The V gene's germline CDR1 is MNHEY and CDR2 SMNVEV (reference sequence). The J segment lost 3 bases and the V segment lost 6 bases, leaving 9 bases of the junction unmatched. For the CDR3, the DNA is TGTGCCAGCAGACGGACAGGGGGCCGGTGGGACACTGAAGCTTTCTTT. This translates into CASRRTGGRWDTEAFF.

This chain uses TRBV12-3 or TRBV12-4 with TRBJ1-1; maybe TRBD1 (6 bases). The CDR3 is 13 amino acids. Trimming cost V 5 bases and J 6 bases, with 13 bases left between them. CDR3 sequence: CASSGGGQSEAFF. CDR3 nucleotide sequence: TGTGCCAGCAGTGGGGGGGGGCAGTCTGAAGCTTTCTTT.

The V call is TRBV7-9, the J call TRBJ2-7; D unclear. In germline, CDR1 is SEHNR, CDR2 FQNEAQ (reference sequence). The CDR3 sequence is 15 residues long. V dropped 8 bases and J dropped 0 bases, with 17 bases sitting between them. CDR3 in DNA: TGTGCCAGCTCCGAAGAGGCCTCTGTCTCCTACGAGCAGTACTTC. Translation: CASSEEASVSYEQYF.

The J gene is TRBJ2-1, the V gene TRBV19; TRBD2 might be the D (6 bases). This CDR3 has 15 residues. V was shortened by 5 bases and J by 7 bases, with 18 bases between the two germline ends. The V gene's germline CDR1 is LNHDA and CDR2 SQIVND (reference sequence). The CDR3 spells CASSRWDWGDNEQFF. CDR3 bases: TGTGCCAGTAGTCGCTGGGACTGGGGGGATAATGAGCAGTTCTTC.

This clonotype came up many times. CDR3 coding DNA: TGTGCCAGCAGCCCAGGGCGGCGCTATGGCGGCTACACCTTC. Protein product: CASSPGRRYGGYTF. This chain uses TRBV11-2 with TRBJ1-2; perhaps TRBD1 as D (5 bases). The CDR3 totals 14 residues. Germline loops: CDR1 SGHAT, CDR2 FQNNGV. The ends were cut back, 5 bases at V and 8 bases at J, with 18 bases in the middle.

This rearrangement joins TRBV2 to TRBJ1-6; no definite D call. Germline lookup yields CDR1 SNHLY and CDR2 FYNNEI. V lost 3 bases and J 1 base, leaving 10 bases between the germline ends. CDR3 size: 16 residues. The CDR3 here is CASSDRRASYNSPLHF. DNA of the CDR3: TGTGCCAGCAGTGACAGGAGAGCTTCCTATAATTCACCCCTCCACTTT.

The J gene is TRBJ2-5, the V gene TRBV29-1; possibly TRBD1 for D (6 bases). There are 14 residues in the CDR3. V was clipped by 0 bases and J by 5 bases, with 13 bases between them. The germline V gene encodes CDR1 SQVTM and CDR2 ANQGSEA. CDR3 DNA: TGCAGCGTTGAAGAGGAGAACAGGGTGGAGACCCAGTACTTC. It specifies CSVEEENRVETQYF.

In the case of this clonotype: At one end, the junction sequence differs from germline, possibly due to a read error. The J gene is TRBJ2-2, the V gene TRBV28; 9 nucleotides match TRBD2. Germline V gives CDR1 MDHEN, CDR2 SYDVKM. The CDR3 contains 15 residues. The CDR3 loop is CASDSGGTNTGDLFF. CDR3 in DNA: TGTGCCAGCGATAGCGGGGGAACGAACACCGGGGATCTGTTTTTT. Full variable domain (outside the CDR3, taken from reference TRBV28 and TRBJ2-2): DVKVTQSSRYLVKRTGEKVFLECVQDMDHENMFWYRQDPGLGLRLIYFSYDVKMKEKGDIPEGYSVSREKKERFSLILESASTNQTSMYLCASDSGGTNTGDLFFGEGSRLTVL.

Only a few counts were recorded for this clonotype. V and J are TRBV7-9 and TRBJ1-2; 8 bases agree with TRBD1. After removal of 4 bases from V and 4 bases from J, the junction contained 5 bases not matched to a gene. Germline loops: CDR1 SEHNR, CDR2 FQNEAQ (reference sequence). The CDR3 totals 14 residues. The CDR3 DNA is TGTGCCAGCAGCTCGGACAGGGAGAGCTATGGCTACACCTTC. It translates to CASSSDRESYGYTF.

Many counts were recorded for this clonotype. The chain combines TRBV25-1 with TRBJ1-1; D uncertain. Per the germline V gene, CDR1 is MGHDK and CDR2 is SYGVNS. CDR3 length: 15 amino acids. The germline V and J ends were trimmed by 0 bases and 3 bases, with 11 bases remaining between them. CDR3 in amino acids: CASSEYWGSDTEAFF. In DNA, the CDR3 is TGTGCCAGCAGTGAATATTGGGGATCGGACACTGAAGCTTTCTTT.